One TCR beta chain is described in this entry. The antigen is not known. The data stem from a study of shared clonotypes between healthy human individuals. J lost 0 bases, V lost 5 bases, and 5 bases had no gene match. Germline CDR1 and CDR2: MNHNS and SASEGT. This CDR3 comprises 15 residues. Sequenced by immunoSEQ multiplex PCR; TCRdb stores in-frame clones only, minus some. The sample carries under 200,000 clones, about 93% recorded once. The study, taken as a whole, reports: Rarefaction indicated that sorted-subset sequencing remained incomplete although depth was large.

This clonotype was obtained from a woman in her thirties in good health. Material: naive CD4+ T cells sorted from blood. Documented subset: CD45RA+ positively selected. The chain employs TRBV6-1 and TRBJ1-1, with TRBD1 matching 8 bases. CDR3 coding DNA: TGTGCCAGCAGTCGACAGGGGACCATGAACACTGAAGCTTTCTTT. It codes for CASSRQGTMNTEAFF.